The 25 T cell receptor beta chains below come from one sample, sequenced in a study of blood T cell repertoires in COVID-19. Assay used: immunoSEQ multiplex PCR; TCRdb lists only in-frame clones, some missing. This table has 300,000 to 400,000 clones, approximately 91% appearing once. The source material was PBMCs or T cells enriched from blood (not recorded which). Source of these receptors: a woman younger than 45 who had been exposed to COVID-19.

The chain is built from TRBV5-1 and TRBJ1-1; tentative D call: TRBD1 (6 bases). The CDR3 contains 13 residues. The V end was cut by 7 bases, the J end by 2 bases, with 12 bases between. The germline V gene has CDR1 SGHRS and CDR2 YFSETQ. The CDR3 sequence is CASRWGPNTEAFF. DNA for the CDR3: TGCGCCAGCCGTTGGGGGCCTAACACTGAAGCTTTCTTT.

J is TRBJ2-5 and V is TRBV4-2; a possible D gene is TRBD2 (6 bases). The CDR3 sequence is 14 residues long. Trimming cost V 0 bases and J 5 bases, with 10 bases left between them. Per germline, CDR1 LGHNA and CDR2 YNFKEQ. The DNA for the CDR3 is TGTGCCAGCAGCCAAGATCCTGGAGGGGAGACCCAGTACTTC. The encoded protein is CASSQDPGGETQYF.

The chain recombines TRBV24-1 with TRBJ1-5; 7 nucleotides agree with TRBD1. The germline gives CDR1 KGHDR, CDR2 SFDVKD. After removal of 6 bases from V and 7 bases from J, the junction contained 11 bases not matched to a gene. The CDR3 is 15 residues long. CDR3 protein: CATSPGQSTVQPQHF. Here the CDR3 DNA reads TGTGCCACCAGTCCGGGACAGTCCACAGTGCAGCCCCAGCATTTT.

The rearrangement joins TRBV5-6 to TRBJ2-3, with D possibly TRBD1 on 5 matching bases. CDR3 size: 16 residues. V lost 4 bases, J lost 2 bases, and 17 bases lay in between. Per the germline V gene, CDR1 is SGHDT and CDR2 is YYEEEE. CDR3 residues: CASSITQGHSTDTQYF. In DNA form, the CDR3 reads TGTGCCAGCAGCATCACCCAGGGCCACTCCACAGATACGCAGTATTTT.

This clone was seen only a few times. The V and J genes are TRBV7-2 and TRBJ1-5, with 8 nucleotides matching TRBD1. Germline V lookup: CDR1 SGHTA, CDR2 FQGNSA. The junction had 8 bases not matched to a gene; V was cut back by 5 bases and J by 5 bases. The CDR3 is 15 amino acids. CDR3 in amino acids: CASSKGQGDHQPQHF. CDR3 DNA sequence: TGTGCCAGCAGCAAAGGACAGGGTGACCATCAGCCCCAGCATTTT.

The CDR3 DNA follows: TGTGCCAGTAGTACATCGAGACAGGGGAGCACAGATACGCAGTATTTT. This codes for CASSTSRQGSTDTQYF. The chain employs TRBV19 and TRBJ2-3; TRBD1 agrees at 8 bases. V dropped 4 bases and J dropped 0; count of bases not matched to a gene: 6. The CDR3 is 16 residues long. CDR1 LNHDA and CDR2 SQIVND come from the germline V gene (reference sequence).

The chain uses TRBV9 and TRBJ1-3, with a weak D call TRBD1 (5 bases). Germline lookup yields CDR1 SGDLS and CDR2 YYNGEE. The CDR3 totals 16 residues. V lost 1 base and J lost 0, with 11 bases in between. CDR3 bases: TGTGCCAGCAGCGTACTAGACAGCATCTCTGGAAACACCATATATTTT. Its translation is CASSVLDSISGNTIYF.

The gene calls are TRBV6-2 or TRBV6-3 and TRBJ1-2; 9 bases map to TRBD1. The germline V gene encodes CDR1 MNHEY and CDR2 SVGEGT. The J segment lost 8 bases and the V segment lost 6 bases, leaving 13 bases of the junction unmatched. The CDR3 is made up of 15 amino acids. CDR3 protein: CASSYLVGTGPGYTF. In DNA, the CDR3 is TGTGCCAGCAGCTATCTCGTCGGGACAGGGCCCGGCTACACCTTC.

The chain combines TRBV24-1 with TRBJ2-1; 9 bases map to TRBD1. The J segment lost 3 bases and the V segment lost 4 bases, leaving 6 bases of the junction unmatched. The CDR3 has 16 amino acids. Germline assignment: CDR1 KGHDR and CDR2 SFDVKD. For the CDR3, the DNA is TGTGCCACCAGTGAGGGGACAGGGAACTACTACAATGAGCAGTTCTTC. Translation: CATSEGTGNYYNEQFF.

This chain joins TRBV5-1 and TRBJ1-2; possibly TRBD1 for D (6 bases). With 4 bases removed from V and 5 bases from J, the gap between germline ends came to 15 bases. Per the germline V gene, CDR1 is SGHRS and CDR2 is YFSETQ. The CDR3 has 14 amino acids. The CDR3 sequence: CASSDLDRIYGYTF. In DNA, the CDR3 is TGCGCCAGCAGCGACCTGGACAGAATTTATGGCTACACCTTC. Drawing the rest from reference TRBV5-1 and TRBJ1-2, the complete variable domain is KAGVTQTPRYLIKTRGQQVTLSCSPISGHRSVSWYQQTPGQGLQFLFEYFSETQRNKGNFPGRFSGRQFSNSRSEMNVSTLELGDSALYLCASSDLDRIYGYTFGSGTRLTVV.

The sample holds one count of this clone. The chain recombines TRBV4-2 with TRBJ2-7; 10 bases are a match to TRBD1. Germline CDR1 LGHNA, CDR2 YNFKEQ. V lost 4 bases and J lost 4; bases outside the gene matches: 10. The CDR3 is made up of 16 amino acids. The CDR3: CASSLQMTGGVYEQYF. Here the CDR3 DNA reads TGTGCCAGCAGCCTCCAAATGACAGGGGGCGTTTACGAGCAGTACTTC.

The chain is built from TRBV5-1 and TRBJ1-1, with 7 bases fitting TRBD1. This CDR3 region has 15 residues. V was pared by 0 bases and J by 10 bases, with 12 bases of the junction left unmatched. Per the germline V gene, CDR1 is SGHRS and CDR2 is YFSETQ. The DNA for the CDR3 is TGCGCCAGCAGCTTGGGACAGGGCCCCGCAACGGGAGCTTTCTTT. Amino acids: CASSLGQGPATGAFF. Combining the CDR3 with reference TRBV5-1 and TRBJ1-1 gives the whole variable domain KAGVTQTPRYLIKTRGQQVTLSCSPISGHRSVSWYQQTPGQGLQFLFEYFSETQRNKGNFPGRFSGRQFSNSRSEMNVSTLELGDSALYLCASSLGQGPATGAFFGQGTRLTVV.

This clone was recorded once. This sequence joins TRBV19 and TRBJ2-5; D unresolved. Germline loops: CDR1 LNHDA, CDR2 SQIVND (reference sequence). V lost 3 bases and J lost 2, with 7 bases in between. This CDR3 has 13 residues. Here the CDR3 DNA reads TGTGCCAGTAGTATGAGGCGGCAAGAGACCCAGTACTTC. Translation gives CASSMRRQETQYF. The whole variable domain, remainder taken from reference TRBV19 and TRBJ2-5, is DGGITQSPKYLFRKEGQNVTLSCEQNLNHDAMYWYRQDPGQGLRLIYYSQIVNDFQKGDIAEGYSVSREKKESFPLTVTSAQKNPTAFYLCASSMRRQETQYFGPGTRLLVL.

This sequence joins TRBV7-2 and TRBJ1-1, with TRBD1 matching 9 bases. The germline V gene encodes CDR1 SGHTA and CDR2 FQGNSA. Unmatched junction bases numbered 2, after V lost 3 bases and J lost 0 bases. This CDR3 comprises 15 residues. The CDR3: CASSFDRGMNTEAFF. The CDR3 DNA sequence: TGTGCCAGCAGCTTCGACAGGGGGATGAACACTGAAGCTTTCTTT. Together with reference TRBV7-2 and TRBJ1-1, the CDR3 gives the full variable domain: GAGVSQSPSNKVTEKGKDVELRCDPISGHTALYWYRQSLGQGLEFLIYFQGNSAPDKSGLPSDRFSAERTGGSVSTLTIQRTQQEDSAVYLCASSFDRGMNTEAFFGQGTRLTVV.

This clone appeared a few times. The J gene is TRBJ1-4, the V gene TRBV25-1; maybe TRBD1 (5 bases). CDR3 length: 16 residues. Germline V gene lookup returns CDR1 MGHDK and CDR2 SYGVNS. V was trimmed by 1 base and J by 8 bases, leaving 17 bases between them. CDR3 nucleotides: TGTGCCAGCAGTGAATTCGGCGGGGGATGGAGGGAAAAACTGTTTTTT. It yields the protein CASSEFGGGWREKLFF.

The chain employs TRBV6-1 and TRBJ2-7; D gene ambiguous. Germline CDR1 reads MNHNS; CDR2 reads SASEGT. CDR3 length equals 15 residues. The V gene lost 2 bases and the J gene lost 3 bases, with 14 bases spanning the gap. The CDR3 DNA sequence: TGTGCCAGCAGTGAATTTTCCATCCCCAGCTACGAGCAGTACTTC. It yields the protein CASSEFSIPSYEQYF.

V is TRBV19 and J is TRBJ1-6; D may be TRBD1 (6 bases). The ends were cut back, 1 base at V and 7 bases at J, with 11 bases in the middle. Germline CDR1 and CDR2: LNHDA and SQIVND (reference sequence). This CDR3 has 15 residues. The CDR3 DNA follows: TGTGCCAGTAGTATAGTGGACAGACGGAATTCACCCCTCCACTTT. Translated, it gives CASSIVDRRNSPLHF.

The chain employs TRBV18 and TRBJ1-3, with D perhaps TRBD1 (5 bases). Between the trimmed V and J ends, which lost 4 bases and 3 bases, there was a span of 7 bases. CDR3 length equals 13 residues. Germline V lookup: CDR1 KGHSH, CDR2 LQKENI. CDR3 nucleotides: TGTGCCAGCTCACGAGACAGTGGAAACACCATATATTTT. It encodes CASSRDSGNTIYF.

The chain employs TRBV4-2 and TRBJ2-3, with 9 bases lining up with TRBD1. The germline V gene encodes CDR1 LGHNA and CDR2 YNFKEQ. The junction had 5 bases not matched to a gene; V was cut back by 1 base and J by 3 bases. The CDR3 is 16 amino acids. CDR3 nucleotides: TGTGCCAGCAGCCAAGTAAGGGACAGGGTGACAGATACGCAGTATTTT. It yields the protein CASSQVRDRVTDTQYF.

J is TRBJ1-3 and V is TRBV6-5; no firm D call. The CDR3 has 13 residues. CDR1 and CDR2 from the germline V gene are MNHEY and SVGAGI. Trimming took 7 bases from V and 1 from J, leaving 8 bases between them. CDR3 sequence: CASTPVSGNTIYF. DNA of the CDR3: TGTGCCAGCACCCCAGTATCTGGAAACACCATATATTTT.

This clone was recorded once. The genes are TRBV7-8 and TRBJ2-7; 12 positions agree with TRBD1. With 3 bases clipped from V and 6 bases from J, the junction kept 3 bases outside the gene matches. CDR3 length equals 14 residues. Germline CDR1 and CDR2: SGHVS and FQNEAQ. CDR3 sequence: CASSLGDRGLEQYF. DNA of the CDR3: TGTGCCAGCAGCTTGGGGGACAGGGGGCTCGAGCAGTACTTC. Full variable domain (remainder filled in from reference TRBV7-8 and TRBJ2-7): GAGVSQSPRYKVAKRGQDVALRCDPISGHVSLFWYQQALGQGPEFLTYFQNEAQLDKSGLPSDRFFAERPEGSVSTLKIQRTQQEDSAVYLCASSLGDRGLEQYFGPGTRLTVT.

This chain links TRBV19 with TRBJ1-1; TRBD1 is a possible D gene (5 bases). Germline values: CDR1 LNHDA, CDR2 SQIVND (reference sequence). Trimming stripped 5 bases from V and 6 bases from J, with 16 bases between. The CDR3 has 14 amino acids. The CDR3 reads CASSGAAQGSEAFF. CDR3 in DNA: TGTGCCAGTAGTGGCGCCGCTCAGGGATCTGAAGCTTTCTTT.

The V gene is TRBV6-2 or TRBV6-3, the J gene TRBJ1-2, with 7 positions matching TRBD1. The CDR3 runs 15 residues. With 0 bases clipped from V and 6 bases from J, the junction kept 7 bases outside the gene matches. Germline V CDR1 and CDR2: MNHEY, SVGEGT. The CDR3 nucleotides are TGTGCCAGCAGTTACTCGATAAGGGGGCTCGATGGCTACACCTTC. It is translated as CASSYSIRGLDGYTF.

V and J are TRBV7-2 and TRBJ1-2; 7 bases line up with TRBD1. Trimming took 2 bases from V and 5 from J; bases not matched to a gene: 5. Germline V gene data show CDR1 as SGHTA and CDR2 as FQGNSA. The CDR3 length is 14 residues. The CDR3 sequence: CASSLTGQTYGYTF. DNA for the CDR3: TGTGCCAGCAGCTTAACGGGACAGACTTATGGCTACACCTTC.

The genes are TRBV19 and TRBJ2-3, with 11 bases lining up with TRBD2. The CDR3 runs to 16 residues. CDR1 and CDR2 (germline): LNHDA, SQIVND (reference sequence). After removal of 6 bases from V and 4 bases from J, the junction contained 9 bases not matched to a gene. CDR3 residues: CASREIAGGLPDTQYF. CDR3 nucleotide sequence: TGTGCCAGTAGGGAAATAGCGGGGGGGCTACCAGATACGCAGTATTTT.